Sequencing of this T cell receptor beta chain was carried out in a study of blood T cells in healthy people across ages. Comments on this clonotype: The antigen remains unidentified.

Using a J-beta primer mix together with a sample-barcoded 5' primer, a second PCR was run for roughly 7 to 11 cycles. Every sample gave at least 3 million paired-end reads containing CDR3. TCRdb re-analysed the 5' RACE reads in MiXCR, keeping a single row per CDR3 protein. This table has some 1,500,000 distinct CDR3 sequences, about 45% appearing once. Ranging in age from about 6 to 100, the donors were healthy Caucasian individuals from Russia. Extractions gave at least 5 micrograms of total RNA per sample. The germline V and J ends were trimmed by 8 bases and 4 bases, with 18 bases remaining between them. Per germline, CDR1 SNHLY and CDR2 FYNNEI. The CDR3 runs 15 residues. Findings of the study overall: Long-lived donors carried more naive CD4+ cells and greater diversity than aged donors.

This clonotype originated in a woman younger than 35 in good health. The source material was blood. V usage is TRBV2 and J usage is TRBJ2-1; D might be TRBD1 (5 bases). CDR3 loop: CASGKDTGDYNEQFF. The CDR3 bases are TGTGCCAGCGGGAAGGACACTGGAGATTACAATGAGCAGTTCTTC.